The clone carrying this T cell receptor (beta chain) was counted a few times. The antigen remains undetermined. Germline-derived CDR1 and CDR2 are SGHAT and FQDESV (reference sequence). The CDR3 totals 15 residues. Trimming removed 1 base from V and 3 bases from J, with 13 bases in between. Amplified TCR beta CDR3 regions came from RNA transcripts. First-round RT-PCR targeting the TCR CDR3 was performed with the HTBI primer set. One entry per CDR3 protein results from TCRdb running MiXCR on the multiplex PCR reads. In the table there are hundreds of thousands of distinct CDR3 sequences, 15% to 20% of which are singletons. These data belong to a study of T cells in Graves' hyperthyroidism and ophthalmopathy. At the level of the study: The blood sample was taken at first diagnosis, before treatment began. Study conclusions and caveats: Blood also contained most expanded thyroid clonotypes above 0.001.

The clonotype comes from a man in his forties or fifties with Graves' ophthalmopathy. The rearrangement uses TRBV11-1 and TRBJ2-7; D gene ambiguous. The sample taken for sequencing was blood. CDR3 sequence: CASSLGRSLVYEQYF. Written as DNA, the CDR3 is TGTGCCAGCAGCTTAGGCAGGTCCCTTGTCTACGAGCAGTACTTC.